This T cell receptor (beta chain) comes out of a study of molecular identifiers for immune sequencing clone quantification. Whole-study results and caveats: Spike-in Jurkat TCR RNA from a single cell reportedly registered among around 1 million naive cells.

After removal of 7 bases from V and 0 bases from J, the junction contained 10 bases not matched to a gene. Germline CDR1 is MNHEY and CDR2 is SVGAGI. The CDR3 spans 16 residues. Previously described methods with listed TCR primers produced the bulk TCR libraries. TCRdb passed the PCR reads through MiXCR, listing each CDR3 protein once. The sample comprises 600,000 to 650,000 distinct CDR3 sequences, just under 20% of which are singletons, and under 0.95% rests with the top ten. Naive CD8 libraries used 20,000 to 1,000,000 sorted cells and 10%, 30% or 50% RNA. Sorting captured naive CD8 T cells as CD8+CD4-CCR7+CD45RA+. This clonotype was counted between two and nine times. Antigen specificity is unknown.

The clonotype comes from a human donor in good health. Some libraries in this study had Jurkat cell RNA spiked in. The rearrangement joins TRBV6-5 to TRBJ2-3; 7 bases align to TRBD2. Sequencing was done on a sample of naive CD8+ T cells from blood, with Jurkat cell RNA spiked in. As for subset: FACS-sorted CD8+CD4-CCR7+CD45RA+ naive T cells. The CDR3 sequence: CASNTGERGSTDTQYF. CDR3 sequence (DNA): TGTGCCAGCAACACCGGTGAGCGGGGAAGCACAGATACGCAGTATTTT.